The clone carrying this T cell receptor beta chain was counted many times. Its antigen is as yet unknown. The CDR3 contains 17 residues. Trimming removed 7 bases at V and 5 bases at J, with 26 bases between. The data were obtained in a study of Graves' ophthalmopathy and Graves' hyperthyroidism. Findings and caveats of the study: Most thyroid clonotypes with frequency above 0.001 were detected in blood too. Using 13 signatures, a model distinguished ophthalmopathy from stable hyperthyroidism, reaching 85% to 90% sensitivity and 81.08% specificity.

Among the exclusions were patients with other autoimmune diseases, uncontrolled infections, pregnancy or lactation. The PBMCs had their origin in 8.5 to 10 ml of fresh peripheral blood. Amplification of TCR beta CDR3 regions used RNA transcripts. Second-round multiplex PCR came after first-round RT-PCR with HTBI primers. TCRdb recomputed calls from the multiplex PCR reads with MiXCR, one row per CDR3 protein. Of just over 600,000 distinct CDR3 sequences listed, 22% are singletons. Material: peripheral blood. The chain has TRBV12-3 or TRBV12-4 and TRBJ1-1; a weak D match, TRBD1 (6 bases). The receptor comes from a woman aged 18-29 years with stable Graves' hyperthyroidism. Some clones in this sample may be carry-over from other donors' samples. The CDR3: CASTLLGTGLGGTEAFF. CDR3 DNA sequence: TGTGCCAGCACCCTTTTGGGAACAGGGTTGGGTGGAACTGAAGCTTTCTTT.